This T cell receptor (beta chain) was obtained from a study of shared clonotypes between healthy human individuals. Study overall: Each donor's CD8 memory used one plate, CD8 naive two, each CD4 subset three.

Broader study findings: Several donors shared about 4.8% of their naive CD4 clonotypes. Estimated richness values were generally larger in naive subsets than in memory subsets.

About this clone: Its antigen remains unidentified. One end of the junction does not line up with germline, which may come from a read error.

For each subset, genomic DNA was distributed in equal portions over several immunoSEQ plates. Method: immunoSEQ multiplex PCR; TCRdb's copy keeps in-frame clones and lacks some. This sample has 2 million to 2.5 million clones, with 85% to 95% found just once. Germline lookup yields CDR1 SGHRS and CDR2 YFSETQ. The CDR3 length is 15 residues. The sequence came from a man between 18 and 29 years old in good health. The chain uses TRBV5-1 and TRBJ2-7; D is possibly TRBD1 or TRBD2 (5 bases each). The specimen sequenced was naive CD4+ T cells sorted from blood. Subset of the sample: CD45RA+ positively selected. CDR3 protein: CASSLGAVTGLEQCF. In DNA form, the CDR3 reads TGCGCCAGCAGCTTGGGCGCGGTAACGGGGCTGGAGCAGTGCTTC.